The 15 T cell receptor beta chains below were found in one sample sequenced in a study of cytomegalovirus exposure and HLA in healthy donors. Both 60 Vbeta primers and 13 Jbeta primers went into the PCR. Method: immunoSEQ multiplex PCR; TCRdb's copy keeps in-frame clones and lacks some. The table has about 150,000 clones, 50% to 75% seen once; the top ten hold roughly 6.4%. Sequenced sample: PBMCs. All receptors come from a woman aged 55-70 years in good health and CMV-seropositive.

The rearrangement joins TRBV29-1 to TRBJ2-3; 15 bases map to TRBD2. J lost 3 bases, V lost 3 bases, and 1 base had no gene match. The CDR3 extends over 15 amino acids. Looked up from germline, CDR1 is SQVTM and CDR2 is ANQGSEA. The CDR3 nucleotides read TGCAGCGTTGACGGACTAGCGGGAGGGACAGATACGCAGTATTTT. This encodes CSVDGLAGGTDTQYF.

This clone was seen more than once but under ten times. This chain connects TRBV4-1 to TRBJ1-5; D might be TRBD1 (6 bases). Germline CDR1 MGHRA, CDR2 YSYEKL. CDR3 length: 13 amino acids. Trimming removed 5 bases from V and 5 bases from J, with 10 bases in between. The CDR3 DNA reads TGCGCCAGCAGCGAGGGGGAGTATCAGCCCCAGCATTTT. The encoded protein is CASSEGEYQPQHF.

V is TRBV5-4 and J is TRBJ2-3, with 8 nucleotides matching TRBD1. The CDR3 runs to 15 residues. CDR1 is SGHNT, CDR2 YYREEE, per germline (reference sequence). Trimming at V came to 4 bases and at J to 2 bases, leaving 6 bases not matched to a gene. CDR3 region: CASSGGTGSTDTQYF. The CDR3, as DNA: TGTGCCAGCAGCGGGGGGACAGGATCCACAGATACGCAGTATTTT.

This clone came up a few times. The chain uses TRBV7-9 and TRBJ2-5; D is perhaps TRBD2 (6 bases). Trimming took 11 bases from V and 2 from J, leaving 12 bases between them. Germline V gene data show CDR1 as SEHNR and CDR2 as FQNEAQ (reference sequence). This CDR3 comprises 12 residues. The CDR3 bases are TGTGCCGCCCACGGAGGGCAAGAGACCCAGTACTTC. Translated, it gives CAAHGGQETQYF.

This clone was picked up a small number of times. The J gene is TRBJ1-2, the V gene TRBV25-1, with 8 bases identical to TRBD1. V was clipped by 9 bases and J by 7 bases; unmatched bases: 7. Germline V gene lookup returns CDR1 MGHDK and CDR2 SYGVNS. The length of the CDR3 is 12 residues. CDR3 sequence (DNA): TGTGCCAGTCGGGACAGGACCTCTGGCTACACCTTC. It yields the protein CASRDRTSGYTF.

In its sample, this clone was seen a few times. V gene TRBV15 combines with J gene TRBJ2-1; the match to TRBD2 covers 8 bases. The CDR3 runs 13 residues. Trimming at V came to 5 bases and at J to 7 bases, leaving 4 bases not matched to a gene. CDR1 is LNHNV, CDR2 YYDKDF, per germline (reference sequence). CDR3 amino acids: CATSSSSGNEQFF. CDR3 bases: TGTGCCACCAGCTCTTCTAGCGGGAATGAGCAGTTCTTC.

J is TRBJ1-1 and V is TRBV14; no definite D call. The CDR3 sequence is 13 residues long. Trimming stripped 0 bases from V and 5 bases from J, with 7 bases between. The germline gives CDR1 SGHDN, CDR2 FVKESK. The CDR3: CASSQDQATEAFF. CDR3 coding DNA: TGTGCCAGCAGCCAAGATCAGGCGACTGAAGCTTTCTTT.

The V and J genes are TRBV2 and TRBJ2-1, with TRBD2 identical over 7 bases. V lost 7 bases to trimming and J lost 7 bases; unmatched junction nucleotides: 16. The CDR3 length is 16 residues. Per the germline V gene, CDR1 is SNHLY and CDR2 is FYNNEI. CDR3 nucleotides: TGTGCCAGCACCGGAGGTGGGGGAGGGCCGAGGAATGAGCAGTTCTTC. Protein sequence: CASTGGGGGPRNEQFF.

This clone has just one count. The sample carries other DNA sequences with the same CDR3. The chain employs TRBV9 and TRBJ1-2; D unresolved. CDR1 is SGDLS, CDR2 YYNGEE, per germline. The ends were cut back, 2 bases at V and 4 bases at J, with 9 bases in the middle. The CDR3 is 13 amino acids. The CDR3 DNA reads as TGTGCCAGCAGCGTCGCCCCGGTCTATGGCTACACCTTC. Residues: CASSVAPVYGYTF.

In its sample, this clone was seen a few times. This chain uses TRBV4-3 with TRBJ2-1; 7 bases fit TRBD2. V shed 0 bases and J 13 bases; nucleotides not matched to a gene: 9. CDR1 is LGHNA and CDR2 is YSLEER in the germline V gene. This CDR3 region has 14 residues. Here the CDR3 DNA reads TGCGCCAGCAGCCAAGATTGGGGAGGGCAGGGACAGTTCTTC. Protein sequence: CASSQDWGGQGQFF.

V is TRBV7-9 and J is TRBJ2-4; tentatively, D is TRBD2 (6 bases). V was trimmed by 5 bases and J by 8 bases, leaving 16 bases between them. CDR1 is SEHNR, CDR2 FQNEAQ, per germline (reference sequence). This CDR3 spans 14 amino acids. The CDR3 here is CASSAPGLGDIQYF. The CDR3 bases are TGTGCCAGCAGCGCACCGGGACTGGGGGACATTCAGTACTTC. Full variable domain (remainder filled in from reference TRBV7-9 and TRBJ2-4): DTGVSQNPRHKITKRGQNVTFRCDPISEHNRLYWYRQTLGQGPEFLTYFQNEAQLEKSRLLSDRFSAERPKGSFSTLEIQRTEQGDSAMYLCASSAPGLGDIQYFGAGTRLSVL.

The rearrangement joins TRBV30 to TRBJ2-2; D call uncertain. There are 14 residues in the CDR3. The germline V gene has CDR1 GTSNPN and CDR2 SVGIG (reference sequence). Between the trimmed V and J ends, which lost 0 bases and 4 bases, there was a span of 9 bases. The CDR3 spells CAWSVGHVTGELFF. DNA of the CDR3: TGTGCCTGGAGTGTTGGCCACGTCACCGGGGAGCTGTTTTTT.

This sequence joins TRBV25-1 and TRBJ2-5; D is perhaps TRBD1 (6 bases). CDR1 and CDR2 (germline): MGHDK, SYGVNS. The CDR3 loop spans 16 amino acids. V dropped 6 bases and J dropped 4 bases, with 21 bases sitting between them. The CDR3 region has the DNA TGTGCCAGCAGGCCTCAGGGGCCCTATCAATTAGAGACCCAGTACTTC. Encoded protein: CASRPQGPYQLETQYF.

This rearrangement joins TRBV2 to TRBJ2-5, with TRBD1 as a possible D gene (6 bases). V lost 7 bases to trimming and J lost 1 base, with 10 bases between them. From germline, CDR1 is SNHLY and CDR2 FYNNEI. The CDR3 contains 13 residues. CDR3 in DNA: TGTGCCAGCAAAACAGGGTTCCAAGAGACCCAGTACTTC. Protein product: CASKTGFQETQYF.

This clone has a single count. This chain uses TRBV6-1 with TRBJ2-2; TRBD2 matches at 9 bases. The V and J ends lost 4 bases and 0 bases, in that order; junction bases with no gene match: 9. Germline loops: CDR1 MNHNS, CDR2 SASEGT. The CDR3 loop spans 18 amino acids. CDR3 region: CASSVRAGGLANTGELFF. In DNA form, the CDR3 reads TGTGCCAGCAGTGTAAGAGCGGGAGGACTCGCGAACACCGGGGAGCTGTTTTTT.